Ten or more counts support the clone carrying this T cell receptor beta chain. These data are taken from a study of molecular identifiers for immune sequencing clone quantification. Bulk TCR libraries were made with methods that had been previously described and with listed TCR primers. TCRdb passed the PCR reads through MiXCR, listing each CDR3 protein once. The sample contains about half a million distinct CDR3 sequences, 20% to 25% of which appear only once. Sorting was used to obtain naive CD8 T cells (CD8+CD4-CCR7+CD45RA+). With 3 bases clipped from V and 7 bases from J, the junction kept 12 bases outside the gene matches. This CDR3 region has 16 residues. Germline V CDR1 and CDR2: DFQATT, SNEGSKA (reference sequence).

The V and J genes are TRBV20-1 and TRBJ2-3; the match to TRBD2 covers 11 bases. Sequenced input: naive CD8+ T cells from blood, with Jurkat cell RNA spiked in. As for subset: FACS-sorted CD8+CD4-CCR7+CD45RA+ naive T cells. This TCR derives from a human donor in good health. Some libraries in this study had Jurkat cell RNA spiked in. The CDR3 DNA reads as TGCAGTGCTAGGGACCCTAGCGGGGGGATATCCAATACGCAGTATTTT. It encodes CSARDPSGGISNTQYF.